This T cell receptor beta chain was documented in a study of cytomegalovirus exposure and HLA in healthy donors. Study as a whole: Unique TCRs numbering roughly 85 million, obtained from HLA-typed donors, made up an early data release. Whole-study findings and limits: Sequence variants that were highly shared formed a cluster that was likely a sequencing artifact.

Germline lookup yields CDR1 SGDLS and CDR2 YYNGEE. Trimming cost V 4 bases and J 5 bases, with 12 bases left between them. The CDR3 loop spans 13 amino acids. This clone occurred a few times. The antigen remains unidentified. The study ran its PCR with 60 Vbeta and 13 Jbeta primers. The authors' processing: It was a later analysis that counted some 80 million unique TCR beta chains, of which about 10 million were shared. Here immunoSEQ multiplex PCR was the method, and the copy in TCRdb shows in-frame clones only, minus some. That table is the source of V, J and clone size, and D and trimming were worked out from the DNA. This table has around 90,000 clones, approximately 86% appearing once.

The sequenced material came from PBMCs. The rearrangement links TRBV9 to TRBJ2-5; D may be TRBD2 (5 bases). The clonotype was recovered from a man aged 25 to 45 in good health and CMV-seropositive. The CDR3 region has the DNA TGTGCCAGCAGCCCCCGGAGCGGTGAGACCCAGTACTTC. Its protein product is CASSPRSGETQYF.